These 13 T cell receptor beta chains originate from one sample sequenced in a study of CD8 T cells in Susac syndrome. cDNA came from roughly 0.47 to 1 ug RNA primed by random hexamers. TCRdb analysed the immunoSEQ multiplex PCR reads with MiXCR anew, one entry per CDR3 protein. The sample has around 130,000 distinct CDR3 sequences; roughly 89% are singletons. Sequencing was carried out using CD8+ T cells from PBMCs. These receptors all come from a human donor with multiple sclerosis.

The gene calls are TRBV11-2 and TRBJ2-1; D not resolved. The CDR3 spans 12 residues. In germline, CDR1 is SGHAT, CDR2 FQNNGV. V dropped 2 bases and J dropped 10 bases, with 9 bases sitting between them. This CDR3 is CASSLSPPEQFF. In nucleotides, the CDR3 is TGTGCCAGCAGCTTATCCCCTCCCGAGCAGTTCTTC.

The V call is TRBV6-2 or TRBV6-3, the J call TRBJ2-7, with a tentative D call TRBD1 (5 bases). This CDR3 region has 14 residues. V was trimmed by 10 bases and J by 2 bases, leaving 18 bases between them. In germline, CDR1 is MNHEY, CDR2 SVGEGT. In DNA, the CDR3 is TGTGCCATCCGCGACCCGGACACAACCTACGAGCAGTACTTC. Protein product: CAIRDPDTTYEQYF.

This chain joins TRBV4-1 and TRBJ2-3, with 8 positions matching TRBD2. Trimming took 0 bases from V and 2 from J; bases not matched to a gene: 7. There are 17 residues in the CDR3. Germline CDR1 reads MGHRA; CDR2 reads YSYEKL. This chain's CDR3 is CASSQDGSGSFTDTQYF. In nucleotides, the CDR3 is TGCGCCAGCAGCCAAGATGGGAGCGGGAGTTTCACAGATACGCAGTATTTT.

The rearrangement joins TRBV5-6 to TRBJ1-5, with D maybe TRBD1 (6 bases). V was pared by 1 base and J by 0 bases, with 11 bases between. Per germline, CDR1 SGHDT and CDR2 YYEEEE. The CDR3 contains 16 residues. As DNA, the CDR3 is TGTGCCAGCAGCTTGTACAGGGCCTATAGCAATCAGCCCCAGCATTTT. It translates to CASSLYRAYSNQPQHF.

The chain uses TRBV3-1 and TRBJ2-7, with TRBD2 matching over 8 bases. Germline assignment: CDR1 LGHDT and CDR2 YNNKEL (reference sequence). This CDR3 spans 15 amino acids. V shed 1 base and J 6 bases; nucleotides not matched to a gene: 8. CDR3 in amino acids: CASSQAPAGVGEQYF. In DNA form, the CDR3 reads TGTGCCAGCAGCCAAGCCCCAGCGGGAGTGGGCGAGCAGTACTTC.

This sequence joins TRBV5-6 and TRBJ2-7; no clear D. CDR1 and CDR2 (germline): SGHDT, YYEEEE. Trimming took 3 bases from V and 1 from J, leaving 14 bases between them. CDR3 length: 15 residues. CDR3 coding DNA: TGTGCCAGCAGCTCGTTGGCTTGGAGATCCTACGAGCAGTACTTC. Its translation: CASSSLAWRSYEQYF.

The V and J genes are TRBV6-5 and TRBJ2-7; D might be TRBD2 (6 bases). The germline V and J ends were trimmed by 4 bases and 0 bases, with 19 bases remaining between them. The CDR3 runs to 17 residues. Germline V CDR1 and CDR2: MNHEY, SVGAGI. The CDR3: CASSLSSERQSSYEQYF. The CDR3 bases are TGTGCCAGCAGTTTATCTAGCGAGAGGCAGAGCTCCTACGAGCAGTACTTC.

The V and J genes are TRBV7-9 and TRBJ2-3; TRBD1 matches 9 bases. V was clipped by 5 bases and J by 1 base; unmatched bases: 7. CDR1 is SEHNR and CDR2 is FQNEAQ in the germline V gene (reference sequence). The CDR3 runs to 16 residues. The CDR3 nucleotides are TGTGCCAGCAGCCCCCCTACAGGGGGCGGCACAGATACGCAGTATTTT. It encodes CASSPPTGGGTDTQYF.

The chain joins TRBV15 to TRBJ2-1, with D perhaps matching TRBD1 or TRBD2 (5 bases each). CDR1 is LNHNV and CDR2 is YYDKDF in the germline V gene (reference sequence). The CDR3 extends over 16 amino acids. V was cut by 1 base and J by 5 bases, with 15 bases left in between. DNA of the CDR3: TGTGCCACCAGCAGAGGAGGGTCAGGGCCGCACAATGAGCAGTTCTTC. The encoded protein is CATSRGGSGPHNEQFF.

The rearrangement uses TRBV30 and TRBJ1-2, with D possibly TRBD1 on 6 matching bases. The CDR3 is 15 residues long. V was pared by 4 bases and J by 3 bases, with 18 bases between. Germline assignment: CDR1 GTSNPN and CDR2 SVGIG (reference sequence). CDR3 nucleotide sequence: TGTGCCTGGACTCTGGACAGTGTTATCTACTATGGCTACACCTTC. Protein sequence: CAWTLDSVIYYGYTF.

This clonotype was detected once. V and J are TRBV12-3 or TRBV12-4 and TRBJ1-2; tentatively, D is TRBD1 (6 bases). The CDR3 spans 11 residues. Deletions cut 10 bases from V and 6 bases from J, with 12 bases between. The DNA for the CDR3 is TGTGCCATGCAAGGGGGTGATGGCTACACCTTC. This encodes CAMQGGDGYTF.

J is TRBJ2-1 and V is TRBV13; 9 nucleotides match TRBD2. This CDR3 has 17 amino acids. CDR1 is PRHDT and CDR2 is FYEKMQ in the germline V gene (reference sequence). V was clipped by 5 bases and J by 0 bases; unmatched bases: 8. CDR3 sequence reads: CASSPQRGELSYNEQFF. The CDR3 DNA follows: TGTGCCAGCAGCCCCCAGCGGGGGGAACTCTCCTACAATGAGCAGTTCTTC. The whole variable domain, filled in from reference TRBV13 and TRBJ2-1, reads AAGVIQSPRHLIKEKRETATLKCYPIPRHDTVYWYQQGPGQDPQFLISFYEKMQSDKGSIPDRFSAQQFSDYHSELNMSSLELGDSALYFCASSPQRGELSYNEQFFGPGTRLTVL.

The chain links TRBV12-5 to TRBJ1-2; D gene ambiguous. Germline CDR1 LGHNT, CDR2 FRNRAP. The CDR3 runs 14 residues. Trimming took off 1 base at V and 6 bases at J, with 12 bases between the two ends. CDR3 DNA sequence: TGTGCTAGTGGTTTGGACGACGCCTACGATGGCTACACCTTC. Translation: CASGLDDAYDGYTF.